Listed below are T cell receptor beta chains from one sample, sequenced in a study of T cells in Graves' hyperthyroidism and ophthalmopathy. TCRdb re-derived calls from the multiplex PCR reads in MiXCR, one entry per CDR3 protein. The table lists approximately 640,000 distinct CDR3 sequences, 15% to 20% of them singletons. Sequencing was carried out using blood. The receptors derive from a man aged 50 to 59 with Graves' hyperthyroidism. Both conserved end residues are part of each CDR3. The D gene is left open where the match is weak. Expanded clones get a size class; other rows say once, few or many, or leave the size out.

J: TRBJ2-1
D: .
size: many
V: TRBV6-1
CDR3: CANPYPTLSYNEQFF
DNA: TGTGCCAACCCATACCCAACACTTTCCTACAATGAGCAGTTCTTC

J: TRBJ1-2
D: .
size: .
V: TRBV24-1
CDR3: CATSDQQPGIEGYTF
DNA: TGTGCCACCAGTGACCAACAACCAGGGATAGAGGGCTACACCTTC

J: TRBJ1-3
D: .
size: .
V: TRBV6-5
CDR3: CASSYSISAGFSGNTIYF
DNA: TGTGCCAGCAGTTACTCGATCTCGGCGGGCTTCTCTGGAAACACCATATATTTT

J: TRBJ2-7
D: TRBD1
size: .
V: TRBV28
CDR3: CASKGAGVLPEQYF
DNA: TGTGCCAGCAAGGGGGCAGGGGTTCTACCCGAGCAGTACTTC

J: TRBJ2-7
D: TRBD2
size: many
V: TRBV5-1
CDR3: CASSAGLAGFYEQYF
DNA: TGCGCCAGCAGCGCCGGACTAGCGGGTTTTTACGAGCAGTACTTC

J: TRBJ1-1
D: .
size: many
V: TRBV30
CDR3: CAWSPGAAEAFF
DNA: TGTGCCTGGAGTCCGGGGGCCGCTGAAGCTTTCTTT

J: TRBJ2-1
D: TRBD2
size: many
V: TRBV7-2
CDR3: CASSPGLAGGPDEQFF
DNA: TGTGCCAGCAGCCCGGGACTAGCGGGAGGGCCCGATGAGCAGTTCTTC

J: TRBJ2-7
D: .
size: few
V: TRBV12-3/TRBV12-4
CDR3: CASSTSQVTEQYF
DNA: TGTGCCAGCAGTACATCACAGGTTACCGAGCAGTACTTC

J: TRBJ2-7
D: TRBD1
size: .
V: TRBV9
CDR3: CASSAAGGDSYEQYF
DNA: TGTGCCAGCAGCGCCGCAGGGGGTGACTCCTACGAGCAGTACTTC

J: TRBJ2-1
D: TRBD2
size: .
V: TRBV5-1
CDR3: CASSLTGGSVNEQFF
DNA: TGCGCCAGCAGCTTGACGGGAGGTTCAGTGAATGAGCAGTTCTTC

J: TRBJ2-1
D: TRBD2
size: many
V: TRBV28
CDR3: CASSLFLAGVGNEQFF
DNA: TGTGCCAGCAGTCTGTTCCTAGCGGGAGTAGGCAATGAGCAGTTCTTC

J: TRBJ2-7
D: TRBD1
size: many
V: TRBV5-5
CDR3: CASSLASGQVEQYF
DNA: TGTGCCAGCAGCTTGGCCTCGGGACAGGTCGAGCAGTACTTC

J: TRBJ1-5
D: TRBD1
size: .
V: TRBV11-2
CDR3: CASSPTGTGVGDQPQHF
DNA: TGTGCCAGCAGCCCTACAGGGACAGGGGTGGGAGATCAGCCCCAGCATTTT

J: TRBJ2-1
D: .
size: many
V: TRBV19
CDR3: CASRNGGSYNEQFF
DNA: TGTGCCAGTAGAAACGGGGGCTCCTACAATGAGCAGTTCTTC

J: TRBJ2-5
D: TRBD2
size: few
V: TRBV9
CDR3: CASSVEGGASGTSRQYF
DNA: TGTGCCAGCAGCGTAGAGGGGGGGGCTAGCGGGACCAGTCGTCAGTACTTC

J: TRBJ1-1
D: .
size: many
V: TRBV30
CDR3: CAWRWIMNTEAFF
DNA: TGTGCCTGGCGTTGGATCATGAACACTGAAGCTTTCTTT

J: TRBJ1-1
D: .
size: .
V: TRBV20-1
CDR3: CSARRTEAFF
DNA: TGCAGTGCTCGGAGGACTGAAGCTTTCTTT

J: TRBJ1-1
D: .
size: many
V: TRBV10-1
CDR3: CASSAWSGDGTEAFF
DNA: TGCGCCAGCAGTGCGTGGTCAGGGGACGGGACTGAAGCTTTCTTT

J: TRBJ2-5
D: .
size: few
V: TRBV7-2
CDR3: CASSLETRAAPVF
DNA: TGTGCCAGCAGCTTAGAAACTAGGGCGGCCCCAGTCTTC

J: TRBJ2-1
D: .
size: few
V: TRBV30
CDR3: CAWRWTEHNEQFF
DNA: TGTGCCTGGAGGTGGACTGAACACAATGAGCAGTTCTTC

J: TRBJ2-4
D: .
size: many
V: TRBV27
CDR3: CASSVNTIENIQYF
DNA: TGTGCCAGCAGTGTCAACACGATCGAAAACATTCAGTACTTC

J: TRBJ1-1
D: .
size: many
V: TRBV30
CDR3: CAWSINDWARNTEAFF
DNA: TGTGCCTGGAGTATAAATGACTGGGCCCGAAACACTGAAGCTTTCTTT

J: TRBJ2-2
D: .
size: .
V: TRBV7-2
CDR3: CASSLGAKLFF
DNA: TGTGCCAGCAGCTTAGGTGCGAAGCTGTTTTTT

J: TRBJ2-3
D: .
size: many
V: TRBV10-3
CDR3: CAISGTSSTDTQYF
DNA: TGTGCCATCAGTGGGACTTCTAGCACAGATACGCAGTATTTT

J: TRBJ1-6
D: .
size: many
V: TRBV28
CDR3: CASSLRGGSYNSPLHF
DNA: TGTGCCAGCAGTTTAAGAGGGGGCTCCTATAATTCACCCCTCCACTTT

J: TRBJ1-5
D: .
size: few
V: TRBV24-1
CDR3: CATSRSGHQPQHF
DNA: TGTGCCACCAGCCGTTCGGGTCATCAGCCCCAGCATTTT

J: TRBJ2-7
D: TRBD1
size: many
V: TRBV11-2
CDR3: CASSSSGGRYYEQYF
DNA: TGTGCCAGCAGCTCCTCAGGGGGCAGGTACTACGAGCAGTACTTC

J: TRBJ2-3
D: .
size: once
V: TRBV5-6
CDR3: CASSSLSEDTQYF
DNA: TGTGCCAGCAGCTCACTAAGCGAAGATACGCAGTATTTT

J: TRBJ1-2
D: .
size: few
V: TRBV12-3/TRBV12-4
CDR3: CASSWGVSGGYTF
DNA: TGTGCCAGCAGTTGGGGCGTCTCGGGGGGCTACACCTTC

J: TRBJ2-7
D: TRBD1
size: .
V: TRBV10-1
CDR3: CASSDGDSLAEQYF
DNA: TGCGCCAGCAGTGACGGGGACAGCCTAGCCGAGCAGTACTTC

J: TRBJ2-1
D: .
size: .
V: TRBV5-1
CDR3: CASSLGRAGFDEQFF
DNA: TGCGCCAGCAGCTTGGGGAGGGCAGGTTTCGATGAGCAGTTCTTC

J: TRBJ2-3
D: .
size: many
V: TRBV20-1
CDR3: CSGLDRSTDTQYF
DNA: TGCAGTGGTCTTGACAGAAGCACAGATACGCAGTATTTT

J: TRBJ2-3
D: TRBD2
size: few
V: TRBV28
CDR3: CASSLYRLADSTDTQYF
DNA: TGTGCCAGCAGTTTGTATCGACTAGCGGATAGCACAGATACGCAGTATTTT

J: TRBJ2-3
D: .
size: few
V: TRBV5-1
CDR3: CASSGGPSDLDTQYF
DNA: TGCGCCAGCAGCGGTGGACCATCCGATCTGGATACGCAGTATTTT

J: TRBJ2-3
D: .
size: .
V: TRBV3-1
CDR3: CASSQGALAFSTDTQYF
DNA: TGTGCCAGCAGCCAAGGGGCCCTAGCGTTTAGCACAGATACGCAGTATTTT

J: TRBJ2-2
D: .
size: .
V: TRBV4-3
CDR3: CASSLGLSITGELFF
DNA: TGCGCCAGCAGCCTAGGACTATCTATCACCGGGGAGCTGTTTTTT

J: TRBJ2-5
D: .
size: .
V: TRBV4-3
CDR3: CASSQDPHWKETQYF
DNA: TGCGCCAGCAGCCAAGATCCCCACTGGAAAGAGACCCAGTACTTC

J: TRBJ2-7
D: .
size: few
V: TRBV12-3/TRBV12-4
CDR3: CASRQTGGSYGQYF
DNA: TGTGCCAGCAGACAAACTGGGGGGTCCTACGGGCAGTACTTC

J: TRBJ2-3
D: TRBD2
size: many
V: TRBV30
CDR3: CAWSVAGVRTDTQYF
DNA: TGTGCCTGGAGTGTAGCGGGAGTTCGCACAGATACGCAGTATTTT

J: TRBJ1-1
D: .
size: many
V: TRBV5-8
CDR3: CASSLEGAGATEAFF
DNA: TGTGCCAGCAGCTTGGAAGGCGCAGGGGCGACTGAAGCTTTCTTT

J: TRBJ2-7
D: TRBD1
size: few
V: TRBV5-6
CDR3: CASSLVGTDAYEQYF
DNA: TGTGCCAGCAGCTTGGTCGGGACAGATGCCTACGAGCAGTACTTC

J: TRBJ2-5
D: .
size: many
V: TRBV9
CDR3: CASSVVADAQETQYF
DNA: TGTGCCAGCAGCGTCGTAGCGGACGCCCAAGAGACCCAGTACTTC

J: TRBJ1-2
D: .
size: many
V: TRBV11-2
CDR3: CASSSSKNYGYTF
DNA: TGTGCCAGCAGCTCCAGCAAGAACTATGGCTACACCTTC

J: TRBJ2-2
D: .
size: .
V: TRBV6-5
CDR3: CASSYSGGTGELFF
DNA: TGTGCCAGCAGTTACTCGGGGGGCACCGGGGAGCTGTTTTTT

J: TRBJ1-1
D: TRBD1
size: many
V: TRBV6-1
CDR3: CASSKTGSVVNTEAFF
DNA: TGTGCCAGCAGTAAGACAGGGTCGGTGGTGAACACTGAAGCTTTCTTT

J: TRBJ1-5
D: .
size: few
V: TRBV25-1
CDR3: CASSGKDSLGNQPQHF
DNA: TGTGCCAGCAGTGGCAAAGACTCCTTGGGTAATCAGCCCCAGCATTTT

J: TRBJ2-3
D: .
size: .
V: TRBV2
CDR3: CAAYLIGAEVTDTQYF
DNA: TGTGCCGCATACCTAATCGGAGCGGAAGTCACAGATACGCAGTATTTT

J: TRBJ2-7
D: .
size: many
V: TRBV28
CDR3: CASTPLGWTGVRRTYEQYF
DNA: TGTGCCAGCACCCCGTTAGGTTGGACCGGGGTACGGCGAACCTACGAGCAGTACTTC